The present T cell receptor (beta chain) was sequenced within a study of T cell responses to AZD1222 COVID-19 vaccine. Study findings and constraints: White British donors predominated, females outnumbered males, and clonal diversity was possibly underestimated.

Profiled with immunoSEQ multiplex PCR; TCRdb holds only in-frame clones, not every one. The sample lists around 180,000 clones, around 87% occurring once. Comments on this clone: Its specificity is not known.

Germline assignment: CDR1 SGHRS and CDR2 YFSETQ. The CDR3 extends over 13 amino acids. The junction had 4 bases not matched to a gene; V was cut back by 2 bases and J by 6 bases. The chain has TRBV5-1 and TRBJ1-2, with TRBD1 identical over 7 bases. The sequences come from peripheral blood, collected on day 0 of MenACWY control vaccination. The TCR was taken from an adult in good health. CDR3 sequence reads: CASSLEQGNGYTF. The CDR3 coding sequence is TGCGCCAGCAGCTTAGAACAGGGGAATGGCTACACCTTC.